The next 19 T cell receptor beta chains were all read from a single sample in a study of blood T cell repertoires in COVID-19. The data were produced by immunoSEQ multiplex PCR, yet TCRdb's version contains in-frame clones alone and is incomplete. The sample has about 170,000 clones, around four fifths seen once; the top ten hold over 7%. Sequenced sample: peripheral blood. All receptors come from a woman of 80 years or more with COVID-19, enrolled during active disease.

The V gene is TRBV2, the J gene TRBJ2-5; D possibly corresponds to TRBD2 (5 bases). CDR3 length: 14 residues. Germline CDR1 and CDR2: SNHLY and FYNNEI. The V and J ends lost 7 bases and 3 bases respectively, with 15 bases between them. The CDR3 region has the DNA TGTGCCAGCAATTCAGGAGGTGGCAAAGAGACCCAGTACTTC. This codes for CASNSGGGKETQYF.

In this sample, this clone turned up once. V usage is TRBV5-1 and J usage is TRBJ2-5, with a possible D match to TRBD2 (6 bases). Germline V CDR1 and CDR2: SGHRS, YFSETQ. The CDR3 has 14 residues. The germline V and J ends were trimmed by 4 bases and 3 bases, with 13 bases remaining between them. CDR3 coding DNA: TGCGCCAGCAGCCCCGGGACTTCAGAAGAGACCCAGTACTTC. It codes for CASSPGTSEETQYF.

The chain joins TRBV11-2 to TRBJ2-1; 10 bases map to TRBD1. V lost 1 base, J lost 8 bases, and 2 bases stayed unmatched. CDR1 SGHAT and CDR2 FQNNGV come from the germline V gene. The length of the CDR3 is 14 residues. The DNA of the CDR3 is TGTGCCAGCAGCTTAGGGACAGGGGGGGATGAGCAGTTCTTC. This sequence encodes CASSLGTGGDEQFF.

The CDR3 nucleotides are TGCGCCAGCAGCTTTGGAGAGGACACTGAAGCTTTCTTT. Protein sequence: CASSFGEDTEAFF. The rearrangement uses TRBV5-1 and TRBJ1-1; D remains ambiguous. Germline V gene sequence: CDR1 SGHRS, CDR2 YFSETQ. V was clipped by 2 bases and J by 3 bases, with 8 bases between them. This CDR3 has 13 amino acids.

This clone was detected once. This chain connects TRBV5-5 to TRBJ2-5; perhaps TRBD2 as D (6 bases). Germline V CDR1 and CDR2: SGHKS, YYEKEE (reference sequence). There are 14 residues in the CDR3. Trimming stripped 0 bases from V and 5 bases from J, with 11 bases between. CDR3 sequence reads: CASSLVADTETQYF. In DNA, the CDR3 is TGTGCCAGCAGCTTGGTAGCGGACACGGAGACCCAGTACTTC.

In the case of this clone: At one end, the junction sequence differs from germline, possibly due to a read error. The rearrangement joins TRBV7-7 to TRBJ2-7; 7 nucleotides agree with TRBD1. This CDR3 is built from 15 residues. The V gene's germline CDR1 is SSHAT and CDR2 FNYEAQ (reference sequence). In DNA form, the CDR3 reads TGTGCTAGCAGCATAGGGACAGACATTACCTACGAGCAGTACTTC. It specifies CASSIGTDITYEQYF.

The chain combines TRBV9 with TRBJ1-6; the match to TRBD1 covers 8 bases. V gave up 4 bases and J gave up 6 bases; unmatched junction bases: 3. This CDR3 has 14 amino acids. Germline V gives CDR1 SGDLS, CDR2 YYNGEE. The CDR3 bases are TGTGCCAGCAGCCGGACAGGGAGTAATTCACCCCTCCACTTT. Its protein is CASSRTGSNSPLHF.

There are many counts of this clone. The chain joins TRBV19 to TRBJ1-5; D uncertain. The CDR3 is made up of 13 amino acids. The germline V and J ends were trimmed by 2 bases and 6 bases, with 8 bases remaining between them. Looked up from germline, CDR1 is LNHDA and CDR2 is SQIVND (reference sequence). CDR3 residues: CASSISVRQPQHF. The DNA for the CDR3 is TGTGCCAGTAGTATATCGGTACGTCAGCCCCAGCATTTT.

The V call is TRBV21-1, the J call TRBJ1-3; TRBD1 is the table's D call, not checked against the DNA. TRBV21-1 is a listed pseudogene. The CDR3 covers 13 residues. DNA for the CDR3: TGTGCCAGCAGCACAAGACAGGGGGACACCATATATTTT. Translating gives CASSTRQGDTIYF.

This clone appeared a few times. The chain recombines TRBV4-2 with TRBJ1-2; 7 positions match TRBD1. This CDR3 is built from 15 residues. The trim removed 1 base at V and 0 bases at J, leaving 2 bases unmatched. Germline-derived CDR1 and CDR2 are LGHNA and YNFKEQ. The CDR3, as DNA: TGTGCCAGCAGCCAAGTGCAGGGGGCTAACTATGGCTACACCTTC. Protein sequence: CASSQVQGANYGYTF.

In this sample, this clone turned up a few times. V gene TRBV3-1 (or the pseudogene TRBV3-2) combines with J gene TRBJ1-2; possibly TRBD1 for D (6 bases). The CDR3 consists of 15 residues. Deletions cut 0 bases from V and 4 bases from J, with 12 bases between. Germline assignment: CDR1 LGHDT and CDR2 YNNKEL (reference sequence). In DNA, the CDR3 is TGTGCCAGCAGCCAAGATGGCGGGGGGCTCTATGGCTACACCTTC. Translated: CASSQDGGGLYGYTF.

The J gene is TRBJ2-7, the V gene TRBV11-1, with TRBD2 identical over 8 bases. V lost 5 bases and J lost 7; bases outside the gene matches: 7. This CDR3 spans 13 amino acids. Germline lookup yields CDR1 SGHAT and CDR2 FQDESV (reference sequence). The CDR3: CASSPGLAREQYF. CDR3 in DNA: TGTGCCAGCAGCCCCGGACTAGCTCGGGAGCAGTACTTC.

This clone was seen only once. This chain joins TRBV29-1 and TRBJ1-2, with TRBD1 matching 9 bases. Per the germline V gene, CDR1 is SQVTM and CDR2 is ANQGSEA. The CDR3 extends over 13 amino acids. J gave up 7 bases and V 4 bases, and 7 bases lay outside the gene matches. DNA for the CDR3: TGCAGCGTTGGGACAGGGGCGGGTGGTGGCTACACCTTC. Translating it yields CSVGTGAGGGYTF.

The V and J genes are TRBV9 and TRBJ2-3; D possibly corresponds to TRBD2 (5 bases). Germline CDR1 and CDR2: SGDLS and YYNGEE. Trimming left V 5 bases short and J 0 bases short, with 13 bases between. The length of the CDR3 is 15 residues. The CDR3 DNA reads TGTGCCAGCAGAGCCAGCGGTACAAGCACAGATACGCAGTATTTT. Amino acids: CASRASGTSTDTQYF.

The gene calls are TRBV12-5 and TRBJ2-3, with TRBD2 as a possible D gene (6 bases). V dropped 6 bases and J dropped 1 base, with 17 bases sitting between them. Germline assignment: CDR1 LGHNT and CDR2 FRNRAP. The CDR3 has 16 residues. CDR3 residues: CASGPRGAERTDTQYF. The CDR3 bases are TGTGCTAGTGGACCCCGCGGGGCAGAACGCACAGATACGCAGTATTTT.

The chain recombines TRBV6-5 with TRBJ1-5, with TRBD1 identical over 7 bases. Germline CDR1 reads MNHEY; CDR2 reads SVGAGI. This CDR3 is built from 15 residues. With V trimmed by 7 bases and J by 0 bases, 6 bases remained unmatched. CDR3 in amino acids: CASIQGGYSNQPQHF. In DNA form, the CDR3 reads TGTGCCAGCATCCAGGGGGGCTATAGCAATCAGCCCCAGCATTTT.

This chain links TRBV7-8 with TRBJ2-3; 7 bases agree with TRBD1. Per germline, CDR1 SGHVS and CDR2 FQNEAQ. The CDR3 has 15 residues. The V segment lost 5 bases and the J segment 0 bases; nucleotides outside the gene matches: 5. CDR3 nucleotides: TGTGCCAGCAGCCCGGGACAGTTAAGCACAGATACGCAGTATTTT. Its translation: CASSPGQLSTDTQYF.

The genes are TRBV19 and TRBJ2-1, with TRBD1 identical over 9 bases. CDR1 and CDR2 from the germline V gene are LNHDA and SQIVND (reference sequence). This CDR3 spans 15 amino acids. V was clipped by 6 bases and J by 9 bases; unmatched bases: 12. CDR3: CASSPTGGLSTEQFF. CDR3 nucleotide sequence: TGTGCCAGTAGCCCCACAGGGGGCCTATCCACTGAGCAGTTCTTC.

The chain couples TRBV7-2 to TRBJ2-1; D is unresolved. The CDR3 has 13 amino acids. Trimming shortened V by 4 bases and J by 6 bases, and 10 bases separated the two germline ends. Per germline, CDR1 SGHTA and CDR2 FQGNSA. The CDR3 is CASSSVSGNEQFF. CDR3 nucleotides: TGTGCCAGCAGCTCCGTCTCGGGCAATGAGCAGTTCTTC.